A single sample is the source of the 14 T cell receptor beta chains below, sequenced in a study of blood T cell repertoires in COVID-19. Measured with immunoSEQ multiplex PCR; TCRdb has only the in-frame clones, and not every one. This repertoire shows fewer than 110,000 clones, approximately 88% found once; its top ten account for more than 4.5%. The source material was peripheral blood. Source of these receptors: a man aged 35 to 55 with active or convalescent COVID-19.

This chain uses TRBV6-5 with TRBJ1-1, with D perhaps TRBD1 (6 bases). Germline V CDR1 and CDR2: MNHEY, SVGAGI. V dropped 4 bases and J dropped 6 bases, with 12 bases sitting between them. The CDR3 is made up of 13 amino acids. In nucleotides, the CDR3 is TGTGCCAGCAGTTCCCAACAGGGCGCTGAAGCTTTCTTT. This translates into CASSSQQGAEAFF.

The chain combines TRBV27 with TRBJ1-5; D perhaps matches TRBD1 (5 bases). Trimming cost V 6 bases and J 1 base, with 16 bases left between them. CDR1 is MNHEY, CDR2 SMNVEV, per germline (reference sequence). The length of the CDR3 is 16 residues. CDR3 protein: CASSLLGGNSNQPQHF. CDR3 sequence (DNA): TGTGCCAGCAGCCTTTTGGGGGGGAACAGCAATCAGCCCCAGCATTTT.

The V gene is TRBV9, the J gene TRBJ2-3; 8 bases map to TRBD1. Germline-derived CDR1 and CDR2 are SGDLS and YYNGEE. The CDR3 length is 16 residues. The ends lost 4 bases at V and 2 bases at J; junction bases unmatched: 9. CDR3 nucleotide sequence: TGTGCCAGCAGCCCGAGGGACAGGACTTTCACAGATACGCAGTATTTT. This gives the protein CASSPRDRTFTDTQYF. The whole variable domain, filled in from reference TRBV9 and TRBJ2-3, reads DSGVTQTPKHLITATGQRVTLRCSPRSGDLSVYWYQQSLDQGLQFLIQYYNGEERAKGNILERFSAQQFPDLHSELNLSSLELGDSALYFCASSPRDRTFTDTQYFGPGTRLTVL.

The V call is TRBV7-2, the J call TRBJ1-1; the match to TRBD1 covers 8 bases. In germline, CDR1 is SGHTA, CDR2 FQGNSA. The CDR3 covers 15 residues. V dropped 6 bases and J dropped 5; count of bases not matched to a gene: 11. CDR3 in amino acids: CASSGQGAVGTEAFF. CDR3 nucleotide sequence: TGTGCCAGCAGTGGGCAGGGGGCTGTGGGAACTGAAGCTTTCTTT.

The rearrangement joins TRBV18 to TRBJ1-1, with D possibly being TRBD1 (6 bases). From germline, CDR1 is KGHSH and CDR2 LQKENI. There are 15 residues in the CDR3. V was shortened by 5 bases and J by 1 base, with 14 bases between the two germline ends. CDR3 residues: CASSYTTGRNTEAFF. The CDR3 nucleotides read TGTGCCAGCTCATACACGACAGGAAGGAACACTGAAGCTTTCTTT. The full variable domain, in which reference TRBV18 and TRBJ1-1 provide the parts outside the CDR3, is NAGVMQNPRHLVRRRGQEARLRCSPMKGHSHVYWYRQLPEEGLKFMVYLQKENIIDESGMPKERFSAEFPKEGPSILRIQQVVRGDSAAYFCASSYTTGRNTEAFFGQGTRLTVV.

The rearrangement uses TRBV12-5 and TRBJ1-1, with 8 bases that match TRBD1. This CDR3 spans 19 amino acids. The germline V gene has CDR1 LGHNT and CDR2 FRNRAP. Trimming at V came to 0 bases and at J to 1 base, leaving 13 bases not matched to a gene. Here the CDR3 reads CASGLVRPGGYSGNTEAFF. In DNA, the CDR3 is TGTGCTAGTGGTTTGGTACGCCCAGGGGGCTATTCTGGGAACACTGAAGCTTTCTTT.

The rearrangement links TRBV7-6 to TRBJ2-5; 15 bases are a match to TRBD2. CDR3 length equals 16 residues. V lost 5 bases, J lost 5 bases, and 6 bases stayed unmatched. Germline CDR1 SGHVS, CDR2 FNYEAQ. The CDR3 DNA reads TGTGCCAGCAGCACTGGACTAGCGGGAGGGCGGGAGACCCAGTACTTC. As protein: CASSTGLAGGRETQYF. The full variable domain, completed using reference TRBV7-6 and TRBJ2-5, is GAGVSQSPRYKVTKRGQDVALRCDPISGHVSLYWYRQALGQGPEFLTYFNYEAQQDKSGLPNDRFSAERPEGSISTLTIQRTEQRDSAMYRCASSTGLAGGRETQYFGPGTRLLVL.

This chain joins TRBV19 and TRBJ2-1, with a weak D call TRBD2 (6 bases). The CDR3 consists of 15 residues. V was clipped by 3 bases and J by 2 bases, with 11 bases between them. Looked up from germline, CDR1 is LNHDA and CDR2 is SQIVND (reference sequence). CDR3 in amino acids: CASSMGEAPYNEQFF. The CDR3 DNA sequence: TGTGCCAGTAGTATGGGGGAGGCCCCCTACAATGAGCAGTTCTTC.

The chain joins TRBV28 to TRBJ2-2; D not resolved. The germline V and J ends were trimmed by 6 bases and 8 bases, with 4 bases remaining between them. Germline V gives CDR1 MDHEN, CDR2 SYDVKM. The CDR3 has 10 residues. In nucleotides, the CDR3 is TGTGCCAGCAGCCATGGGGAGCTGTTTTTT. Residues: CASSHGELFF. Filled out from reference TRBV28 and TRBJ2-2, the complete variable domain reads DVKVTQSSRYLVKRTGEKVFLECVQDMDHENMFWYRQDPGLGLRLIYFSYDVKMKEKGDIPEGYSVSREKKERFSLILESASTNQTSMYLCASSHGELFFGEGSRLTVL.

The CDR3 DNA sequence: TGCGCCAGCAGCCAACGAGCGGGAGTTAGCTCCTACAATGAGCAGTTCTTC. Its protein is CASSQRAGVSSYNEQFF. The rearrangement joins TRBV4-3 to TRBJ2-1; 8 bases align to TRBD2. Losses at the gene ends were 2 bases for V and 0 bases for J; bases not matched to a gene: 6. The CDR3 has 17 amino acids. Germline V gene sequence: CDR1 LGHNA, CDR2 YSLEER.

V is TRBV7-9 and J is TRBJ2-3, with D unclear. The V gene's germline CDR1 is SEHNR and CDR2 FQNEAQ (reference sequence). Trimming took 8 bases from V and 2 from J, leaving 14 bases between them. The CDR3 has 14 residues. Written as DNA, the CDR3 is TGTGCCAGCCTAACCCATCCGCTCACAGATACGCAGTATTTT. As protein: CASLTHPLTDTQYF.

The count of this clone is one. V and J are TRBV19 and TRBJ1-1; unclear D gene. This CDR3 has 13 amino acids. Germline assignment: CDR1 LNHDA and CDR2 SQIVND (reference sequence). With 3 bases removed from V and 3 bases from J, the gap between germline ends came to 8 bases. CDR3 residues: CASSISTDTEAFF. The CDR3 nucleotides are TGTGCCAGTAGTATTTCCACAGACACTGAAGCTTTCTTT.

The CDR3 DNA is TGTGCCAGCAGTTACGCGGGACAGCCGTTCCTGGGGGGCTACACCTTC. As protein: CASSYAGQPFLGGYTF. The V gene is TRBV6-5, the J gene TRBJ1-2, with 7 nucleotides matching TRBD1. V was pared by 2 bases and J by 8 bases, with 14 bases of the junction left unmatched. This CDR3 is 16 amino acids long. Germline CDR1 MNHEY, CDR2 SVGAGI.

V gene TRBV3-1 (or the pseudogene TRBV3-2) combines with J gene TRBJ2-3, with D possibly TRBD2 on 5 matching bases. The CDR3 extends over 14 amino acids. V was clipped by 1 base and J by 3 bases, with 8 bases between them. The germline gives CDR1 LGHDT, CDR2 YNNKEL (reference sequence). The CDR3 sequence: CASSQGRGTDTQYF. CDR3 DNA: TGTGCCAGCAGCCAAGGACGGGGAACAGATACGCAGTATTTT.